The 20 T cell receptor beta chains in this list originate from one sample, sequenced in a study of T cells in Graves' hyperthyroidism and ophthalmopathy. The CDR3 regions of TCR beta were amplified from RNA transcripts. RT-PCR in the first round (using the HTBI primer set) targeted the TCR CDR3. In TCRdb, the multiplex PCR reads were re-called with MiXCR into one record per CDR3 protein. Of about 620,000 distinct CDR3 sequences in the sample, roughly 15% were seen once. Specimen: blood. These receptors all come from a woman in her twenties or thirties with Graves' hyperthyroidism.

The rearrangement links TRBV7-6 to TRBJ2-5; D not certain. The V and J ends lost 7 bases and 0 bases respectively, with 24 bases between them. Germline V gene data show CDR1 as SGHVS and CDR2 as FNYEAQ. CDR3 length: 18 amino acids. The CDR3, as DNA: TGTGCCAGCAACACAAAAACCTCACTCTTGGGATACCAAGAGACCCAGTACTTC. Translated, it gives CASNTKTSLLGYQETQYF.

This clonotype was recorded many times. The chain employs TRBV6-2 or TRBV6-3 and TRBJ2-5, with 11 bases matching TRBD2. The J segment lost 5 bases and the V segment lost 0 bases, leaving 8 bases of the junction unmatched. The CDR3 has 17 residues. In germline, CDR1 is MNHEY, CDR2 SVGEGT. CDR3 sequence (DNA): TGTGCCAGCAGTTACTCTGGTAGCGGGAGGGCCCGGGAGACCCAGTACTTC. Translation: CASSYSGSGRARETQYF.

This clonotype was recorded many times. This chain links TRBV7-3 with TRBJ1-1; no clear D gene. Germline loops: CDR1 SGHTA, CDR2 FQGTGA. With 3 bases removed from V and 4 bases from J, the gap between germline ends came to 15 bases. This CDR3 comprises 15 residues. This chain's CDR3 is CASSFFRGMGTEAFF. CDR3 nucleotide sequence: TGTGCCAGCAGCTTCTTCCGGGGAATGGGCACTGAAGCTTTCTTT.

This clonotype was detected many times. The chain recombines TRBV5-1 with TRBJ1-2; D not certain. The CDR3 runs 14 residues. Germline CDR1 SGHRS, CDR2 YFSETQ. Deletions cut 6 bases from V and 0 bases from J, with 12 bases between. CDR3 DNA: TGCGCCAGCACGGAAGGGCCAGCTAACTATGGCTACACCTTC. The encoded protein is CASTEGPANYGYTF.

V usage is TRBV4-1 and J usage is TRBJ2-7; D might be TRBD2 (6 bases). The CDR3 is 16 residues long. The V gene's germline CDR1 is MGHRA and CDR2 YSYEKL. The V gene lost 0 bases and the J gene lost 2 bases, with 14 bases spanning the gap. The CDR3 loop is CASSQDAPGGTYEQYF. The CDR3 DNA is TGCGCCAGCAGCCAAGATGCCCCCGGGGGAACCTACGAGCAGTACTTC.

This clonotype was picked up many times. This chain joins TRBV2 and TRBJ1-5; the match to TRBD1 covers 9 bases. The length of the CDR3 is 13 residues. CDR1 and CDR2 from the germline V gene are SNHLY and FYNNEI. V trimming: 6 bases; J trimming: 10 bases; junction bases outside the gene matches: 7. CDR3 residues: CASRAGTGTPQHF. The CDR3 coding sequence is TGTGCCAGCAGGGCCGGGACAGGGACCCCCCAGCATTTT.

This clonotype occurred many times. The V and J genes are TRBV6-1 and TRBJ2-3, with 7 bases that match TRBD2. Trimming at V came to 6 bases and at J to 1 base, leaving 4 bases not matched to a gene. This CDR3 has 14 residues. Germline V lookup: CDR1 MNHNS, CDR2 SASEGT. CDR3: CASRSGVGTDTQYF. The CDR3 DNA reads TGTGCCAGCAGGAGCGGGGTGGGCACAGATACGCAGTATTTT.

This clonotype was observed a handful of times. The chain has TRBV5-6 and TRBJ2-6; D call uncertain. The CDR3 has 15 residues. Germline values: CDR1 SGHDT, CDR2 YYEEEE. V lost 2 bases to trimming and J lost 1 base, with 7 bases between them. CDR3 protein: CASSFLPSGANVLTF. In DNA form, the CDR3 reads TGTGCCAGCAGCTTTTTGCCGTCTGGGGCCAACGTCCTGACTTTC.

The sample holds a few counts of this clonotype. The CDR3, as DNA: TGTGCCAGCAGCTTGACCCTAGCGCCCTACGAGCAGTACTTC. It codes for CASSLTLAPYEQYF. The chain recombines TRBV5-4 with TRBJ2-7, with D perhaps matching TRBD2 (6 bases). Germline V gives CDR1 SGHNT, CDR2 YYREEE (reference sequence). The V and J ends lost 1 base and 2 bases respectively, with 10 bases between them. The CDR3 is made up of 14 amino acids.

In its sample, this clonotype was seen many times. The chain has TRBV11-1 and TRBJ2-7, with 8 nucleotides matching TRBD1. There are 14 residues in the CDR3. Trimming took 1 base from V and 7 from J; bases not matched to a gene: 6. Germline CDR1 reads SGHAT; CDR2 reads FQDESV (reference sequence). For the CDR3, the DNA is TGTGCCAGCAGCTTAGAACAGGGGGGAGAGGAGCAGTACTTC. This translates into CASSLEQGGEEQYF.

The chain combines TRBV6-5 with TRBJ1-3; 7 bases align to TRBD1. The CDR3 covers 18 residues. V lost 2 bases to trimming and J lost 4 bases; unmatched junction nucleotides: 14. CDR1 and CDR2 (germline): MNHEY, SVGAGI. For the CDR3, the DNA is TGTGCCAGCAGTTACCCTTGGGCCGTCCAACAGGGGGGAAACACCATATATTTT. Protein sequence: CASSYPWAVQQGGNTIYF.

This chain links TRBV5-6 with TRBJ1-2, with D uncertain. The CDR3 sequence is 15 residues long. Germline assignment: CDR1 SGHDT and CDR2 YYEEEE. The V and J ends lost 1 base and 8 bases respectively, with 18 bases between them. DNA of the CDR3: TGTGCCAGCAGCTTGTGGTCACCTCGATCTTCGGGCTACACCTTC. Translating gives CASSLWSPRSSGYTF.

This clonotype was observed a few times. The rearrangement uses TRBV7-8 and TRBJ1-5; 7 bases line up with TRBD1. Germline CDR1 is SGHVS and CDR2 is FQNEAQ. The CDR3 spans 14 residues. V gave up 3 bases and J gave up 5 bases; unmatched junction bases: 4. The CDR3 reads CASSFSQGDQPQHF. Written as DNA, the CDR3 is TGTGCCAGCAGCTTCTCCCAGGGGGATCAGCCCCAGCATTTT.

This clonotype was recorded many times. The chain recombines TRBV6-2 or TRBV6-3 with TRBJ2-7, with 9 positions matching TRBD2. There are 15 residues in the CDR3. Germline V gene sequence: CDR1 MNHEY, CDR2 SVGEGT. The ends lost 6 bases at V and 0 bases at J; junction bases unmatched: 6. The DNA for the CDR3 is TGTGCCAGCAGCCTAAGCGGGAGGCCCTCCTACGAGCAGTACTTC. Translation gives CASSLSGRPSYEQYF.

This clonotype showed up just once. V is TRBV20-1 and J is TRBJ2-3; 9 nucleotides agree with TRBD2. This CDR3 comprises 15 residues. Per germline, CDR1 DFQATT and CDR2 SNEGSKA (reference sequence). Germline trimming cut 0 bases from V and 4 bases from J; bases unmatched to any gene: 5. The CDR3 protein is CSARDPSGMADTQYF. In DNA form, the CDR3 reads TGCAGTGCTAGAGATCCTAGCGGGATGGCAGATACGCAGTATTTT.

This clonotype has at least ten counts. The CDR3 nucleotides are TGTGCCAGCAGGGGACTTTGGCAAGAGACCCAGTACTTC. Translating gives CASRGLWQETQYF. The chain joins TRBV28 to TRBJ2-5; weak D call: TRBD2 (6 bases). The CDR3 spans 13 residues. The V gene's germline CDR1 is MDHEN and CDR2 SYDVKM. The V gene lost 6 bases and the J gene lost 2 bases, with 10 bases spanning the gap.

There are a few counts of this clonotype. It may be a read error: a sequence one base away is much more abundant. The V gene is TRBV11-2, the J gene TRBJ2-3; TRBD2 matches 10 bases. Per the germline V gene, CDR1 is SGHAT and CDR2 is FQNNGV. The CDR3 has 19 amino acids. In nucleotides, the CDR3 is TGTACCAGCAGCTTAGATCTTGGAGGGAGCGGGAGGGCCGGTGATACGCAGTATTTT. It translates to CTSSLDLGGSGRAGDTQYF.

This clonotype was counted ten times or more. The CDR3 reads CASLPVLPGEQYF. The CDR3 coding sequence is TGTGCCAGCCTTCCCGTCCTCCCGGGGGAGCAGTACTTC. J is TRBJ2-7 and V is TRBV2, with D perhaps TRBD2 (5 bases). Germline V gives CDR1 SNHLY, CDR2 FYNNEI. CDR3 length: 13 amino acids. Trimming stripped 8 bases from V and 7 bases from J, with 18 bases between.

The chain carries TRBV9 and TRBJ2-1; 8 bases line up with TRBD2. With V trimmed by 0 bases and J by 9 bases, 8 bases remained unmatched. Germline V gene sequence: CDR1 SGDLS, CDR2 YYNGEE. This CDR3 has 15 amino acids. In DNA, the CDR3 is TGTGCCAGCAGCGTAGGTGAGCGGGAGATCAGTGAGCAGTTCTTC. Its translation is CASSVGEREISEQFF.

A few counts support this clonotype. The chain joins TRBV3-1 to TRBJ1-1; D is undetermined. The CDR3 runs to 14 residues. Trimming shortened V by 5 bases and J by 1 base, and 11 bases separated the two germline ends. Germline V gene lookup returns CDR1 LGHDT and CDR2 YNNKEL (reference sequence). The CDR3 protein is CASSERAANTEAFF. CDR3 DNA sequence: TGTGCCAGCAGCGAAAGGGCCGCGAACACTGAAGCTTTCTTT.